These T cell receptor beta chains were read from a single sample in a study of human T cells and chemical hapten exposure. In TCRdb, the RACE reads were re-called with MiXCR into one record per CDR3 protein. The table records 280,000 or so distinct CDR3 sequences, 7.5% to 8% of them present only once. The specimen comprised whole blood, sampled in connection with sensitization to the hapten diphenylcyclopropenone (DPC). The receptors here all came from a man aged 18 to 29 with alopecia areata. Some clones in this sample may be carry-over from other donors' samples. The CDR3 runs from the conserved cysteine through the conserved F or W. The D gene is left open where the match is weak. Clone size appears in some rows only: once, few, many, or a class for an expanded clone.

NA	TRBV4-1	TRBJ2-7	NA	CASSQEGSGLVQYEQYF	TGCGCCAGCAGCCAAGAAGGATCAGGGCTAGTGCAATACGAGCAGTACTTC
many	TRBV28	TRBJ2-3	TRBD2	CASSRGGTSTDTQYF	TGTGCCAGCAGCCGCGGGGGAACTAGCACAGATACGCAGTATTTT
NA	TRBV7-3	TRBJ2-3	NA	CASSSHRALTDTQYF	TGTGCCAGCAGCTCCCACCGGGCCCTCACAGATACGCAGTATTTT
many	TRBV4-3	TRBJ2-3	TRBD1	CASSRGRGGSSTDTQYF	TGCGCCAGCAGCCGGGGGCGAGGGGGCTCTAGCACAGATACGCAGTATTTT
few	TRBV6-2/TRBV6-3	TRBJ1-1	NA	CASSNGGTRRTEAFF	TGTGCCAGCAGTAACGGCGGGACGCGGCGAACAGAGGCTTTCTTT
NA	TRBV10-2	TRBJ1-1	TRBD1	CASTDRGLNTEAFF	TGCGCCAGCACAGACAGGGGTCTGAACACTGAAGCTTTCTTT
many	TRBV27	TRBJ1-5	TRBD1	CASSLDRQNQPQHF	TGTGCCAGCAGTTTGGACAGGCAAAATCAGCCCCAGCATTTT
few	TRBV7-9	TRBJ2-2	NA	CASSEKQANTGELFF	TGTGCCAGCAGCGAGAAACAGGCGAACACCGGGGAGCTGTTTTTT
NA	TRBV2	TRBJ2-1	TRBD2	CASISLRLAGGGEQFF	TGTGCCAGCATCTCGTTACGACTAGCGGGGGGAGGTGAGCAGTTCTTC
NA	TRBV2	TRBJ1-1	NA	CASVQPNTEAFF	TGTGCCAGCGTACAACCGAACACTGAAGCTTTCTTT
NA	TRBV4-3	TRBJ2-4	TRBD1	CASSQVRGNIQYF	TGCGCCAGCAGCCAAGTCAGGGGGAACATTCAGTACTTC
NA	TRBV2	TRBJ2-5	NA	CASSGSGQETQYF	TGTGCCAGCAGTGGTTCAGGGCAAGAGACCCAGTACTTC
few	TRBV7-2	TRBJ2-4	NA	CASSLMENIQYF	TGTGCCAGCAGCTTAATGGAAAACATTCAGTACTTC
NA	TRBV9	TRBJ2-3	TRBD2	CASSGTSGGTDTQYF	TGTGCCAGCAGCGGCACTAGCGGGGGGACAGATACGCAGTATTTT
many	TRBV4-1	TRBJ1-6	TRBD1	CASSRDRDSPLHF	TGCGCCAGCAGCCGGGACAGGGATTCACCCCTCCACTTT
NA	TRBV28	TRBJ2-4	NA	CASSFWVAKNIQYF	TGTGCCAGCAGTTTCTGGGTGGCCAAAAACATTCAGTACTTC
few	TRBV5-1	TRBJ2-1	NA	CASSSGRRFSYNEQFF	TGCGCCAGCAGCTCGGGACGCCGGTTTTCCTACAATGAGCAGTTCTTC
few	TRBV7-2	TRBJ2-6	NA	CASRSDSGSGANVLTF	TGTGCCAGCAGATCCGACTCCGGATCAGGGGCCAACGTCCTGACTTTC
NA	TRBV14	TRBJ2-1	TRBD1	CASSHFTYRGNEQFF	TGTGCCAGCAGCCATTTTACCTACAGGGGCAATGAGCAGTTCTTC
many	TRBV6-5	TRBJ1-6	NA	CASSWVQNSYNSPLHF	TGTGCCAGCAGCTGGGTACAGAATTCTTATAATTCACCCCTCCACTTT
few	TRBV18	TRBJ2-1	TRBD2	CASSPPAGDEQFF	TGTGCCAGCTCACCACCGGCGGGGGATGAGCAGTTCTTC
many	TRBV11-2	TRBJ2-3	NA	CASSPWVPDTDTQYF	TGTGCCAGCAGCCCCTGGGTGCCAGACACAGATACGCAGTATTTT
few	TRBV28	TRBJ2-1	NA	CASSPRGSYNEQFF	TGTGCCAGCAGTCCCCGGGGCTCCTACAATGAGCAGTTCTTC
few	TRBV5-4	TRBJ1-1	TRBD1	CASRGWTGSQAFF	TGTGCCAGCAGGGGCTGGACAGGTTCCCAAGCTTTCTTT
few	TRBV4-3	TRBJ1-6	NA	CASSQAGASPLHF	TGCGCCAGCAGCCAAGCGGGGGCTTCACCCCTCCACTTT
few	TRBV7-9	TRBJ1-1	NA	CASSRIPAGVDTEAFF	TGTGCCAGCAGCCGCATCCCCGCGGGGGTGGACACTGAAGCTTTCTTT
NA	TRBV6-2/TRBV6-3	TRBJ2-2	NA	CASSYWSVRELFF	TGTGCCAGCAGTTACTGGAGCGTGCGGGAGCTGTTTTTT
NA	TRBV7-9	TRBJ2-3	TRBD2	CASSLDLAGGSDTQYF	TGTGCCAGCAGCTTAGATCTAGCGGGGGGATCTGATACGCAGTATTTT
few	TRBV4-1	TRBJ2-1	TRBD1	CASSRKTGASYNEQFF	TGCGCCAGCAGCCGCAAGACAGGGGCTAGTTACAATGAGCAGTTCTTC
few	TRBV19	TRBJ1-5	TRBD1	CASSINTLGTGGNQPQHF	TGTGCCAGTAGCATAAACACCTTAGGAACAGGGGGCAATCAGCCCCAGCATTTT
NA	TRBV5-5	TRBJ2-1	TRBD2	CASSLGRRDGRDEQFF	TGTGCCAGCAGCTTGGGGAGGCGGGATGGGAGGGATGAGCAGTTCTTC
many	TRBV14	TRBJ1-6	NA	CASSQLGLPLHF	TGTGCCAGCAGCCAACTAGGATTACCCCTCCACTTT
NA	TRBV7-3	TRBJ2-5	NA	CASSFLGPGRETQYF	TGTGCCAGCAGCTTTTTAGGGCCGGGTCGAGAGACCCAGTACTTC
many	TRBV28	TRBJ2-3	NA	CASSFANTDTQYF	TGTGCCAGCAGTTTTGCTAATACAGATACGCAGTATTTT
many	TRBV7-2	TRBJ2-2	TRBD1	CASRLQGDNTGELFF	TGTGCCAGCAGGTTACAGGGGGATAACACCGGGGAGCTGTTTTTT
NA	TRBV20-1	TRBJ1-4	TRBD1	CSASVQGGEKLFF	TGCAGTGCTAGTGTCCAGGGGGGTGAAAAACTGTTTTTT
few	TRBV20-1	TRBJ1-2	NA	CSARPTPGHYGYTF	TGCAGTGCTAGGCCTACCCCGGGGCACTATGGCTACACCTTC
NA	TRBV11-2	TRBJ2-3	NA	CASSLLWGKEDTQYF	TGTGCCAGCAGCTTACTATGGGGCAAAGAGGATACGCAGTATTTT
many	TRBV5-5	TRBJ1-1	NA	CASSSGSREAFF	TGTGCCAGCAGCTCAGGGTCCCGTGAAGCTTTCTTT
many	TRBV15	TRBJ1-3	NA	CATSRDRGPSGNTIYF	TGTGCCACCAGCAGAGATCGAGGGCCCTCTGGAAACACCATATATTTT
NA	TRBV6-1	TRBJ2-3	TRBD2	CASSEGLTSGTDTQYF	TGTGCCAGCAGTGAAGGACTGACTAGCGGCACAGATACGCAGTATTTT
NA	TRBV25-1	TRBJ1-4	NA	CASSDSGVPSATNEKLFF	TGTGCCAGCAGTGATTCGGGGGTTCCCTCCGCAACTAATGAAAAACTGTTTTTT
NA	TRBV5-6	TRBJ2-1	NA	CASSLYVGYNEQFF	TGTGCCAGCAGCTTGTACGTGGGGTACAATGAGCAGTTCTTC
NA	TRBV10-3	TRBJ1-6	NA	CAISEQQANNSPLHF	TGTGCCATCAGTGAGCAACAGGCAAATAATTCACCCCTCCACTTT
NA	TRBV10-1	TRBJ2-1	NA	CASSEGLGNEQFF	TGCGCCAGCAGTGAAGGCCTCGGCAATGAGCAGTTCTTC
few	TRBV5-1	TRBJ1-2	NA	CASSLRDGYGYTF	TGCGCCAGCAGCTTAAGGGACGGCTATGGCTACACCTTC
few	TRBV5-1	TRBJ1-1	NA	CASSLQKNTEAFF	TGCGCCAGCAGCCTTCAGAAGAACACTGAAGCTTTCTTT
NA	TRBV3-1	TRBJ1-2	NA	CASSQDLVSSGYTF	TGTGCCAGCAGCCAAGATCTGGTCAGTAGTGGCTACACCTTC
few	TRBV4-3	TRBJ1-5	NA	CASSQDRMNQPQHF	TGCGCCAGCAGCCAAGACAGGATGAATCAGCCCCAGCATTTT
many	TRBV12-3/TRBV12-4	TRBJ1-3	NA	CAPWTLGRAYSGNTIYF	TGTGCCCCATGGACCCTGGGCAGGGCGTACTCTGGAAACACCATATATTTT